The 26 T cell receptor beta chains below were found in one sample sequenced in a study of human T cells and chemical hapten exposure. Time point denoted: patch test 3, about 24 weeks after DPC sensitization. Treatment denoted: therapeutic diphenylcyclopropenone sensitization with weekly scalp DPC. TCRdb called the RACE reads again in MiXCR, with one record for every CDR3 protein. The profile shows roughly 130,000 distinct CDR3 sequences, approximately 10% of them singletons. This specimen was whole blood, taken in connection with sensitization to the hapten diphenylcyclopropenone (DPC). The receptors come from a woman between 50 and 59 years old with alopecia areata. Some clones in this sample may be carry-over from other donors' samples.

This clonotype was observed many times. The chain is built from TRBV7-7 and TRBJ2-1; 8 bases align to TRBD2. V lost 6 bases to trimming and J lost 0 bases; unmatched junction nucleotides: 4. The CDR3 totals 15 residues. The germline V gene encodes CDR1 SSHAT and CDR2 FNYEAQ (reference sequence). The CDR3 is CASSPSGSSYNEQFF. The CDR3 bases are TGTGCCAGCAGTCCCAGCGGGAGCTCCTACAATGAGCAGTTCTTC.

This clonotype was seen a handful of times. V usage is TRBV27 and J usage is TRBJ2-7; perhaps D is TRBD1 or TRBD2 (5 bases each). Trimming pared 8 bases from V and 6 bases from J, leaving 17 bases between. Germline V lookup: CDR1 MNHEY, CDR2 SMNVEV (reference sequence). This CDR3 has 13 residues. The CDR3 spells CASGTWGLAEQYF. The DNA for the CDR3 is TGTGCCAGCGGAACTTGGGGCCTAGCCGAGCAGTACTTC.

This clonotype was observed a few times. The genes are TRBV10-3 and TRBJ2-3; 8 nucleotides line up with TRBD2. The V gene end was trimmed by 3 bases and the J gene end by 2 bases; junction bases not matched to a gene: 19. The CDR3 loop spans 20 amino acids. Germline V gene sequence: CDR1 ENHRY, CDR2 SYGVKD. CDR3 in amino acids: CAISEPPSGSPVFATDTQYF. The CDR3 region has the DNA TGTGCCATCAGTGAACCTCCCAGCGGGAGTCCCGTTTTTGCCACAGATACGCAGTATTTT.

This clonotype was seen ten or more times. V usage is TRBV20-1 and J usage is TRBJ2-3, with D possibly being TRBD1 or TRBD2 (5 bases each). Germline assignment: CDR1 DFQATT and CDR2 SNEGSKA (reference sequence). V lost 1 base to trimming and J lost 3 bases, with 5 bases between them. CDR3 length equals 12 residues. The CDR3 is CSARGGTDTQYF. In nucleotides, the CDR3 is TGCAGTGCTAGAGGGGGGACAGATACGCAGTATTTT.

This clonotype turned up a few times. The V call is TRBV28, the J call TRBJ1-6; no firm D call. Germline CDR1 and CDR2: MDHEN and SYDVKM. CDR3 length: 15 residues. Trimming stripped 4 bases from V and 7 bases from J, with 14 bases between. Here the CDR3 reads CASSSPGDLNSPLHF. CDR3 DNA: TGTGCCAGCAGTTCCCCGGGCGACCTAAATTCACCCCTCCACTTT.

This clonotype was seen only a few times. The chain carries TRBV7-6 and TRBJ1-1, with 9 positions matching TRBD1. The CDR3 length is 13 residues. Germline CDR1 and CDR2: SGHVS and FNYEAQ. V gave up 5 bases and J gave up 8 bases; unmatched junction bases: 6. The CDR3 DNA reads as TGTGCCAGCAGCCTACGACAGGGGGGAGAAGCTTTCTTT. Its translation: CASSLRQGGEAFF. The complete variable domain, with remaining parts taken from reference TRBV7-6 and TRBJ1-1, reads GAGVSQSPRYKVTKRGQDVALRCDPISGHVSLYWYRQALGQGPEFLTYFNYEAQQDKSGLPNDRFSAERPEGSISTLTIQRTEQRDSAMYRCASSLRQGGEAFFGQGTRLTVV.

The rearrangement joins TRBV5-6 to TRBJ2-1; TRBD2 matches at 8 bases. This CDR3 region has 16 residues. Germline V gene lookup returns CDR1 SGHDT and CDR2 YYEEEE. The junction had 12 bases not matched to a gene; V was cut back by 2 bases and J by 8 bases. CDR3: CASSFRPSGRIYEQFF. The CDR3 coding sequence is TGTGCCAGCAGCTTCAGGCCAAGCGGGAGAATCTATGAGCAGTTCTTC. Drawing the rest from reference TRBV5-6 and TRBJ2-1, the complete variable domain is DAGVTQSPTHLIKTRGQQVTLRCSPKSGHDTVSWYQQALGQGPQFIFQYYEEEERQRGNFPDRFSGHQFPNYSSELNVNALLLGDSALYLCASSFRPSGRIYEQFFGPGTRLTVL.

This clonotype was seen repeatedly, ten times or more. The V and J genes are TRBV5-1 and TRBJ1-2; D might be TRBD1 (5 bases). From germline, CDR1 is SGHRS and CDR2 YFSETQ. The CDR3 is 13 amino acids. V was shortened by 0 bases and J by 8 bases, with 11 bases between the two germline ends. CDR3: CASSLDEGTGYTF. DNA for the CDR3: TGCGCCAGCAGCTTGGACGAAGGGACCGGCTACACCTTC. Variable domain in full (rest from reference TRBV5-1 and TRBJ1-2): KAGVTQTPRYLIKTRGQQVTLSCSPISGHRSVSWYQQTPGQGLQFLFEYFSETQRNKGNFPGRFSGRQFSNSRSEMNVSTLELGDSALYLCASSLDEGTGYTFGSGTRLTVV.

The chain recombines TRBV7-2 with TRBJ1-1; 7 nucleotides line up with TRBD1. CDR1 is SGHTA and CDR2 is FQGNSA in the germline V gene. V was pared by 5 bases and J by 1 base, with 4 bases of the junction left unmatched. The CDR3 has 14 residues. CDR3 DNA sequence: TGTGCCAGCAGCCAAGGGACAGCGAACACTGAAGCTTTCTTT. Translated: CASSQGTANTEAFF.

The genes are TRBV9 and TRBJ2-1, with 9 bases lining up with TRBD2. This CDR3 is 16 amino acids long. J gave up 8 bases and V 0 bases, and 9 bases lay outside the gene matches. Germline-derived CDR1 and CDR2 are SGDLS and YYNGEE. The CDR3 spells CASSVGGGRAADEQFF. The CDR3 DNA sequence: TGTGCCAGCAGCGTAGGTGGCGGGAGGGCCGCAGATGAGCAGTTCTTC.

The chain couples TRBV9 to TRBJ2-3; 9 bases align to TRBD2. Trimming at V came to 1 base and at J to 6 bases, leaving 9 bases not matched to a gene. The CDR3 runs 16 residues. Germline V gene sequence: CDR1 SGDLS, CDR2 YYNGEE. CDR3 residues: CASSVFAGGAGDTQYF. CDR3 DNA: TGTGCCAGCAGCGTATTCGCGGGGGGGGCTGGCGATACGCAGTATTTT.

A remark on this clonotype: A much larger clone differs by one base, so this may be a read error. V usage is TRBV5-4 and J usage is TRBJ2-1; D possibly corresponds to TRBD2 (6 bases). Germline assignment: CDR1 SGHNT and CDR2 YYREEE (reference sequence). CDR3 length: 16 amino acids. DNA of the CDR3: TGTGTCAGCAGCTTGGTCGGGAGAACCGGGTCCGGTGAGCAGTTCTTC. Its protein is CVSSLVGRTGSGEQFF.

In DNA form, the CDR3 reads TGTGCCAGCAGTACCCAAAGCACAGATACGCAGTATTTT. Translating gives CASSTQSTDTQYF. This rearrangement joins TRBV27 to TRBJ2-3; D is uncertain. Trimming stripped 5 bases from V and 0 bases from J, with 6 bases between. Per germline, CDR1 MNHEY and CDR2 SMNVEV (reference sequence). CDR3 length: 13 residues.

CDR3 residues: CASSQEGGGGANVLTF. The CDR3 DNA sequence: TGTGCCAGCAGCCAAGAGGGAGGAGGAGGGGCCAACGTCCTGACTTTC. The chain combines TRBV3-1 with TRBJ2-6; tentatively, D is TRBD2 (6 bases). This CDR3 contains 16 residues. Germline V gene lookup returns CDR1 LGHDT and CDR2 YNNKEL (reference sequence). Trimming cost V 0 bases and J 4 bases, with 10 bases left between them.

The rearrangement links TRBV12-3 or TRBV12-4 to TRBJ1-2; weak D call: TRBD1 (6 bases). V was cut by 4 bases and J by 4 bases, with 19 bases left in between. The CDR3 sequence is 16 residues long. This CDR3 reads CASSSYTGLQFYGYTF. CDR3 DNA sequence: TGTGCCAGCAGTTCGTATACAGGGTTACAGTTCTATGGCTACACCTTC.

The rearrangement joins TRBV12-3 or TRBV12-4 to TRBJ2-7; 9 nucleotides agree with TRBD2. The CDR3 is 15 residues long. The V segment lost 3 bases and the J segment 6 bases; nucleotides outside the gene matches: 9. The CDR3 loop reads CASSFNSGRKTEQYF. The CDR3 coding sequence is TGTGCCAGCAGTTTCAATAGCGGGAGAAAGACCGAGCAGTACTTC.

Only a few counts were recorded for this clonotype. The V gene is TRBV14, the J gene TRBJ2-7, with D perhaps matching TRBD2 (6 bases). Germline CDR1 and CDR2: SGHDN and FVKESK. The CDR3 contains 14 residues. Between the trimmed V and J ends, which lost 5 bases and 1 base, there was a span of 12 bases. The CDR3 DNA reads TGTGCCAGCAGCTCCAGCGGGCTTTCCTACGAGCAGTACTTC. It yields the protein CASSSSGLSYEQYF.

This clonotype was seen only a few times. This CDR3 is CAISESGHADQPQHF. In nucleotides, the CDR3 is TGTGCCATCAGTGAGTCGGGACACGCCGATCAGCCCCAGCATTTT. The chain joins TRBV10-3 to TRBJ1-5; a weak D match, TRBD1 (6 bases). The CDR3 is 15 amino acids. V lost 0 bases and J 5 bases, leaving 11 bases between the germline ends. CDR1 is ENHRY, CDR2 SYGVKD, per germline.

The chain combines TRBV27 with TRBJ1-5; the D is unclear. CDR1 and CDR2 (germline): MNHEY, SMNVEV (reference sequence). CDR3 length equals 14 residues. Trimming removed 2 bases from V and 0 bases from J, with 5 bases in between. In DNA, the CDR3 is TGTGCCAGCAGTTTACACTATAGCAATCAGCCCCAGCATTTT. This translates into CASSLHYSNQPQHF.

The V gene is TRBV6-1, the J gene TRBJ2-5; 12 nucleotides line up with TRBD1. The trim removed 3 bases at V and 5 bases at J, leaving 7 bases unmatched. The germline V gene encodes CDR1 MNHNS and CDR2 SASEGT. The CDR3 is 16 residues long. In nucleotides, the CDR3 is TGTGCCAGCAGTGAGGAGTCCGGGACAGGGGGCGAGACCCAGTACTTC. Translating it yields CASSEESGTGGETQYF.

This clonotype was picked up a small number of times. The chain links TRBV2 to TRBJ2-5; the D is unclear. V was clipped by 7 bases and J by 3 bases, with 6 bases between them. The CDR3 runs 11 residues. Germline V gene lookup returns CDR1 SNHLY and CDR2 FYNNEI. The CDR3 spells CASTAEETQYF. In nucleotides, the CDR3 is TGTGCCAGCACTGCGGAAGAGACCCAGTACTTC.

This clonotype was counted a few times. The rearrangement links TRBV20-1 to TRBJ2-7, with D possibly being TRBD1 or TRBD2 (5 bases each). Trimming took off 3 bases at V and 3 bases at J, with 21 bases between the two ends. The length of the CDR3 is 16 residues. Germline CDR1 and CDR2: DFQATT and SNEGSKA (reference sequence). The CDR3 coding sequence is TGCAGTGCTAGTCTACCGGGACCTAGGGCCGGCTACGAGCAGTACTTC. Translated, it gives CSASLPGPRAGYEQYF.

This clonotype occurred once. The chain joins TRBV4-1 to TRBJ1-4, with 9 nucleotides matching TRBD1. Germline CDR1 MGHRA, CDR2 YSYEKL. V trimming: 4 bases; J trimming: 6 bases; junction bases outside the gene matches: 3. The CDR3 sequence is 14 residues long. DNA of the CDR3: TGCGCCAGCAGCCCGGGACAGGGCTATGAAAAACTGTTTTTT. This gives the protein CASSPGQGYEKLFF.

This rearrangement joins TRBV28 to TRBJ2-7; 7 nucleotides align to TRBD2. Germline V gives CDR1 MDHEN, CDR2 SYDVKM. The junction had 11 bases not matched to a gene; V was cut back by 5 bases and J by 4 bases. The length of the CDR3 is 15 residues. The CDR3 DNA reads TGTGCCAGCAGTCCCCTCCGGGGGGTTGTGTACGAGCAGTACTTC. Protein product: CASSPLRGVVYEQYF.

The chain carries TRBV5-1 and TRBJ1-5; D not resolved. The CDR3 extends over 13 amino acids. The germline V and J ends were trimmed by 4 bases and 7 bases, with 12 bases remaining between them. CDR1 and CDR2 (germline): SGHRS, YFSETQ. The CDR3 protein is CASSLGKAQPQHF. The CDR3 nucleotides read TGCGCCAGCAGCCTGGGGAAAGCCCAGCCCCAGCATTTT.

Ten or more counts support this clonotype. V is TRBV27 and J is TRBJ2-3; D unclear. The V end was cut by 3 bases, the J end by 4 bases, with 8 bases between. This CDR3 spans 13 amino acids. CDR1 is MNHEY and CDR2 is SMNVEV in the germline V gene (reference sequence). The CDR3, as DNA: TGTGCCAGCAGTTTTTCCGGTGCAGATACGCAGTATTTT. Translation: CASSFSGADTQYF.